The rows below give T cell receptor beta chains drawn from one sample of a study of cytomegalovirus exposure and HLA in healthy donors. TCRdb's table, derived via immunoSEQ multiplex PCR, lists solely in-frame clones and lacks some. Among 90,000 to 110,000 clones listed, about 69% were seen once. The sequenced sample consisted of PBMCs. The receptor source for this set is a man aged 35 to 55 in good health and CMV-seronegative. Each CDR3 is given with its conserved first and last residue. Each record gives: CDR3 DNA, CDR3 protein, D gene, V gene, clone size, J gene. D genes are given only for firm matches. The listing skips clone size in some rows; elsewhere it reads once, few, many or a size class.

TGTGCCAGCAGCCCCTCGGGCCCAGCGGGAGTAGTTACGCAGTATTTT,CASSPSGPAGVVTQYF,TRBD2,TRBV27,-,TRBJ2-3
TGCGCCAGCAGAATGGGGGGGGGATACGAGCAGTACTTC,CASRMGGGYEQYF,TRBD2,TRBV5-1,-,TRBJ2-7
TGTGCCAGTAGTATAGGCCTTGGGCGCAGCATGAACACTGAAGCTTTCTTT,CASSIGLGRSMNTEAFF,-,TRBV19,-,TRBJ1-1
TGTGCCAGCCGTACAGGGGATCAAATCAAAAACATTCAGTACTTC,CASRTGDQIKNIQYF,TRBD1,TRBV27,few,TRBJ2-4
TGTGCCAGCAGCTTTACTTACGAGCAGTACTTC,CASSFTYEQYF,-,TRBV5-6,few,TRBJ2-7
TGTGCCAGCAGTGAAATAGGAGGCACAGATACGCAGTATTTT,CASSEIGGTDTQYF,-,TRBV6-4,-,TRBJ2-3
TGTGCCAGCAGCCTAATAGGACAGGGGTCGACTGAAGCTTTCTTT,CASSLIGQGSTEAFF,TRBD1,TRBV5-4,-,TRBJ1-1
TGTGCCAGTAGACGACAAAGCGGGGGGGCGGGAAATGAGCAGTTCTTC,CASRRQSGGAGNEQFF,TRBD2,TRBV19,-,TRBJ2-1
TGTGCCAGCAGCTCCCAGGGGGGCACTAACTATGGCTACACCTTC,CASSSQGGTNYGYTF,TRBD1,TRBV7-8,-,TRBJ1-2
TGTGCCAGCAGCTTGGGGACAGGGACGAGTCTCATCTTAATCTTC,CASSLGTGTSLILIF,TRBD1,TRBV5-5,-,TRBJ1-2
TGTGCCAGCAGCTCATCTAGCGGGAGTACGTACGAGCAGTACTTC,CASSSSSGSTYEQYF,TRBD2,TRBV7-2,few,TRBJ2-7
TGCGCCAGCAGGAGGGGGGCTAGCGGGAGCTCCTACGAGCAGTACTTC,CASRRGASGSSYEQYF,TRBD2,TRBV5-1,-,TRBJ2-7
TGTGCCAGCAACCGAGCGGGGAACACTGAAGCTTTCTTT,CASNRAGNTEAFF,-,TRBV28,-,TRBJ1-1